The 5 T cell receptor beta chains given below trace back to one sample, sequenced in a study of regulatory T cells (dated by TCRdb to between 2017 and 2018). The study at large found these results: Conventional CD4+ T cells from CD3G-deficient patients were enriched for hydrophobic residues at CDR3 positions 6 and 7, suggesting more self-reactive specificities.

Their target antigens are unknown. To prepare the library, the immunoSEQ multiplex PCR assay was applied. In the multiplex PCR, 52 forward TRBV primers and 13 reverse TRBJ primers were used, and assay-based and computational corrections were applied for amplification bias. TCRdb limited this immuneACCESS table to in-frame rearrangements with V and J called. A share of clones is missing; checked studies link under half to unresolved V genes, and the rest is unexplained. In all, the sample holds some 29,000 clones, and 85% to 95% of those were seen once. 1.5% to 1.8% of the sample is taken by the ten largest. The sequencing input was conventional CD4+ T cells sorted from blood. The source is a person between 18 and 35 years old with CD3G deficiency.

The rearrangement links TRBV28 to TRBJ2-3, with unresolved D. The V gene's germline CDR1 is MDHEN and CDR2 SYDVKM. The CDR3 is made up of 14 amino acids. Between the trimmed V and J ends, which lost 3 bases and 2 bases, there was a span of 9 bases. Here the CDR3 DNA reads TGTGCCAGCAGTTTGAACAGCCTCACAGATACGCAGTATTTT. Its protein is CASSLNSLTDTQYF. The complete variable domain, with remaining parts taken from reference TRBV28 and TRBJ2-3, reads DVKVTQSSRYLVKRTGEKVFLECVQDMDHENMFWYRQDPGLGLRLIYFSYDVKMKEKGDIPEGYSVSREKKERFSLILESASTNQTSMYLCASSLNSLTDTQYFGPGTRLTVL.

The V call is TRBV19, the J call TRBJ2-1; the D is unclear. The CDR3 spans 14 residues. CDR1 and CDR2 from the germline V gene are LNHDA and SQIVND (reference sequence). Trimming cost V 9 bases and J 5 bases, with 17 bases left between them. This chain's CDR3 is CARPPVVKDNEQFF. In nucleotides, the CDR3 is TGTGCCAGGCCTCCGGTGGTGAAGGACAATGAGCAGTTCTTC.

This clone was detected only once. V usage is TRBV10-3 and J usage is TRBJ2-2, with 7 nucleotides matching TRBD1. Germline values: CDR1 ENHRY, CDR2 SYGVKD. This CDR3 contains 17 residues. With V trimmed by 11 bases and J by 1 base, 16 bases remained unmatched. CDR3 sequence: CAVMTGPPNWNTGELFF. CDR3 sequence (DNA): TGTGCCGTAATGACAGGGCCCCCCAATTGGAACACCGGGGAGCTGTTTTTT.

The chain carries TRBV7-9 and TRBJ2-2; D perhaps matches TRBD1 (6 bases). The CDR3 has 15 residues. The V and J ends lost 6 bases and 6 bases respectively, with 17 bases between them. Germline CDR1 is SEHNR and CDR2 is FQNEAQ (reference sequence). The CDR3 DNA reads as TGTGCCAGCAGTCCCATCAGGGGAGAGGCCGGGGAGCTGTTTTTT. Protein product: CASSPIRGEAGELFF.

The rearrangement uses TRBV7-8 and TRBJ2-1; 9 positions match TRBD2. The CDR3 loop spans 15 amino acids. The junction had 9 bases not matched to a gene; V was cut back by 5 bases and J by 7 bases. Germline CDR1 is SGHVS and CDR2 is FQNEAQ. CDR3 nucleotides: TGTGCCAGCAGCCCCCTAGCGGGAACCGGGAATGAGCAGTTCTTC. It yields the protein CASSPLAGTGNEQFF.